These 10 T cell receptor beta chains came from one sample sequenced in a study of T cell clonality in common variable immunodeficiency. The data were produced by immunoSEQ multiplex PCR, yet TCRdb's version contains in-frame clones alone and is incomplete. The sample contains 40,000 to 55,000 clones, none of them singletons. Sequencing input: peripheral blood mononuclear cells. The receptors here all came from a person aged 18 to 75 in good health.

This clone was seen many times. The CDR3 loop is CASSQDWDSAYEQYF. Incomplete CDR3 DNA: TGTGCCAGCAGCCAAGACTGGGACAGCGCCTACGAG. This chain uses TRBV14 with TRBJ2-7; 7 bases are shared with TRBD1. Sequencing ends 3 residues short of the CDR3 end; the germline J gene provides the rest. The length of the CDR3 is 15 residues. With 0 bases clipped from V and 2 bases from J, the junction kept 4 bases outside the gene matches. Germline-derived CDR1 and CDR2 are SGHDN and FVKESK.

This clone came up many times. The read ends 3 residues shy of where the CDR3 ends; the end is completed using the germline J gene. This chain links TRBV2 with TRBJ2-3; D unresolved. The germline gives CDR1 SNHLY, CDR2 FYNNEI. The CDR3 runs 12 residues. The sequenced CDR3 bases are TGTGCCAGCAGTGAAGAGCTAGGTGCG. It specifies CASSEELGA. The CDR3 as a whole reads CASSEELGAQYF.

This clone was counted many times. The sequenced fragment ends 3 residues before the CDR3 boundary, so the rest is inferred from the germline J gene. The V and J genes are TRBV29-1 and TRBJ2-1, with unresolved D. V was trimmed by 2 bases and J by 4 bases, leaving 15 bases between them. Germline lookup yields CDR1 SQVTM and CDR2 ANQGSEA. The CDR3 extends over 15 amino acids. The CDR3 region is CSVEPIYISYNEQFF. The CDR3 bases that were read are TGCAGCGTTGAACCTATATATATAAGTTACAATGAG.

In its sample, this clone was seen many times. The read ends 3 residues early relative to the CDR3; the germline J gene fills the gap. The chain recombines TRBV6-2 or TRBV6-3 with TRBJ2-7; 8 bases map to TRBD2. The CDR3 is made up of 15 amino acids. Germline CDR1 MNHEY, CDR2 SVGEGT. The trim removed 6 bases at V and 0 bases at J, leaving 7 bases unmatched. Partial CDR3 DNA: TGTGCCAGCAGGGTTAGCGGGGCCCTCTCCTACGAG. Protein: CASRVSGALSYE. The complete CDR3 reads CASRVSGALSYEQYF.

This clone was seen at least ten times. CDR3 DNA (partial): TGTGCCTGGGGGGGGACTAGCGGGGCCACAGATACG. It codes for CAWGGTSGATDT. In full, the CDR3 reads CAWGGTSGATDTQYF. The chain has TRBV30 and TRBJ2-3; 13 bases align to TRBD2. Sequencing ends 3 residues short of the CDR3 end; the germline J gene provides the rest. The CDR3 consists of 15 residues. Germline V gene data show CDR1 as GTSNPN and CDR2 as SVGIG (reference sequence). The V and J ends lost 5 bases and 2 bases, in that order; junction bases with no gene match: 4.

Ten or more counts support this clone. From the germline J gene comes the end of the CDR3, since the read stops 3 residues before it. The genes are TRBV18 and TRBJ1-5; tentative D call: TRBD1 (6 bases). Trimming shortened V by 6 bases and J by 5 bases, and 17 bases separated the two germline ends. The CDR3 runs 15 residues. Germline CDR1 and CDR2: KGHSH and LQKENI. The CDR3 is CASSQSRGGDQPQHF. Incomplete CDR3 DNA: TGTGCCAGCTCCCAATCACGGGGGGGCGATCAGCCC.

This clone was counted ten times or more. The DNA read from the CDR3 is TGTGCCAGCAGCTCGGGACCACAGGGGGCTATGAACTATGGC. Translating gives CASSSGPQGAMNYG. The complete CDR3 sequence is CASSSGPQGAMNYGYTF. The chain is built from TRBV7-6 and TRBJ1-2, with 9 bases identical to TRBD1. The read finishes 3 residues shy of the CDR3 end, and the germline J gene is used to complete it. Germline V lookup: CDR1 SGHVS, CDR2 FNYEAQ. Germline trimming cut 4 bases from V and 2 bases from J; bases unmatched to any gene: 11. The CDR3 is 17 amino acids.

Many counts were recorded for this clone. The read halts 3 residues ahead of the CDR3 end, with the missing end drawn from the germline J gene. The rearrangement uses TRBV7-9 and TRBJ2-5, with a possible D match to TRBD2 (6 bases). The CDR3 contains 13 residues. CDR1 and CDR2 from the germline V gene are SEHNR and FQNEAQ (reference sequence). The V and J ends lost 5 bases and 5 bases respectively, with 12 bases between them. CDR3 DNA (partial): TGTGCCAGCAGCCACCTTAGCGGTGAGACC. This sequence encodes CASSHLSGET. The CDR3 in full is CASSHLSGETQYF.

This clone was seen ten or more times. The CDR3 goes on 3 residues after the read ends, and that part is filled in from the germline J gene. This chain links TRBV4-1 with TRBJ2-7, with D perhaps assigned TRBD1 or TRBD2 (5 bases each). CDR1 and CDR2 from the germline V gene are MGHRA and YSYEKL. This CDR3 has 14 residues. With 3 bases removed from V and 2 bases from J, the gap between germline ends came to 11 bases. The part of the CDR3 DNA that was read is TGCGCCAGCAGCCAGGAAGGGGAGACCTACGAG. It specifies CASSQEGETYE. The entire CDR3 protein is CASSQEGETYEQYF.

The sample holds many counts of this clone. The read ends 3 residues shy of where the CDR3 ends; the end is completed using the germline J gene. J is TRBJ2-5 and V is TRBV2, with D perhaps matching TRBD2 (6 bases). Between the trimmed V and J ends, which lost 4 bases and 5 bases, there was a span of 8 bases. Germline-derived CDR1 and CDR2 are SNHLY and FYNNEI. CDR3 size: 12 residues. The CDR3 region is CASSGAGETQYF. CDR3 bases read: TGTGCCAGCAGTGGGGCGGGGGAGACC.